The 17 T cell receptor beta chains listed next were all sequenced from one sample in a study of T cells after yellow fever vaccination. TCRdb redid the calling of the 5' RACE reads with MiXCR, one entry per CDR3 protein. The data contain almost 600,000 distinct CDR3 sequences, approximately 13% of them singletons. The sample here was PBMCs, taken on the day of the yellow fever booster vaccination. The source of these receptors is a man aged 25 to 40 who received the YFV17D yellow fever vaccine.

The gene calls are TRBV10-1 and TRBJ2-5; D gene ambiguous. Trimming cost V 2 bases and J 4 bases, with 8 bases left between them. In germline, CDR1 is WNHNN, CDR2 SYGVQD (reference sequence). The length of the CDR3 is 13 residues. The CDR3 here is CASSEINGETQYF. The CDR3 nucleotides are TGCGCCAGCAGTGAGATAAACGGAGAGACCCAGTACTTC.

The V and J genes are TRBV2 and TRBJ1-6; TRBD1 matches at 9 bases. This CDR3 spans 16 amino acids. Germline lookup yields CDR1 SNHLY and CDR2 FYNNEI. The junction had 11 bases not matched to a gene; V was cut back by 6 bases and J by 8 bases. The CDR3: CASRGVDRGPDSPLHF. In DNA, the CDR3 is TGTGCCAGCAGGGGGGTGGACAGGGGACCGGATTCACCCCTCCACTTT.

The chain employs TRBV30 and TRBJ1-1; D gene uncertain. Looked up from germline, CDR1 is GTSNPN and CDR2 is SVGIG (reference sequence). CDR3 length: 13 amino acids. V was pared by 0 bases and J by 5 bases, with 10 bases between. The CDR3 region is CAWSVLVGTEAFF. Written as DNA, the CDR3 is TGTGCCTGGAGTGTACTGGTGGGGACTGAAGCTTTCTTT.

This clonotype was observed a few times. The rearrangement links TRBV6-5 to TRBJ2-2, with D unclear. The CDR3 length is 14 residues. The V and J ends lost 4 bases and 6 bases respectively, with 12 bases between them. Germline V lookup: CDR1 MNHEY, CDR2 SVGAGI. The CDR3 DNA reads as TGTGCCAGCAGTTTTCACTCCGGACCCGGGGAGCTGTTTTTT. It codes for CASSFHSGPGELFF.

This clonotype occurred a few times. The chain uses TRBV18 and TRBJ2-3, with TRBD2 matching over 12 bases. After removal of 4 bases from V and 6 bases from J, the junction contained 14 bases not matched to a gene. CDR3 length: 18 residues. CDR1 KGHSH and CDR2 LQKENI come from the germline V gene. The CDR3 reads CASSRRPPSGRDLDTQYF. The CDR3 DNA reads TGTGCCAGCTCACGACGCCCTCCTAGCGGGAGGGATCTCGATACGCAGTATTTT.

V gene TRBV5-4 combines with J gene TRBJ2-1; 9 nucleotides align to TRBD2. CDR1 SGHNT and CDR2 YYREEE come from the germline V gene (reference sequence). V shed 4 bases and J 5 bases; nucleotides not matched to a gene: 4. The CDR3 contains 14 residues. The chain's CDR3 is CASSVTSGDNEQFF. The CDR3, as DNA: TGTGCCAGCAGCGTGACTAGCGGAGACAATGAGCAGTTCTTC.

This clonotype showed up many times. The V gene is TRBV20-1, the J gene TRBJ2-1; the D is unclear. CDR1 is DFQATT, CDR2 SNEGSKA, per germline (reference sequence). Between the trimmed V and J ends, which lost 0 bases and 0 bases, there was a span of 6 bases. CDR3 length equals 14 residues. The CDR3 reads CSAREKGSYNEQFF. CDR3 coding DNA: TGCAGTGCTAGAGAAAAAGGCTCCTACAATGAGCAGTTCTTC.

In this sample, this clonotype turned up a few times. At one of its ends the junction is not consistent with the germline gene, which may arise from a read error. V usage is TRBV14 and J usage is TRBJ2-7, with D tentatively TRBD2 (6 bases). Germline assignment: CDR1 SGHDN and CDR2 FVKESK. This CDR3 is built from 14 residues. The CDR3 sequence is CASSPNGGRTSLDF. The CDR3 region has the DNA TGTGCCAGCAGCCCGAACGGAGGTCGCACTAGCTTGGACTTC.

The chain links TRBV15 to TRBJ2-3, with 9 nucleotides matching TRBD2. Germline V gene data show CDR1 as LNHNV and CDR2 as YYDKDF (reference sequence). Trimming at V came to 0 bases and at J to 5 bases, leaving 6 bases not matched to a gene. The CDR3 is made up of 16 amino acids. DNA for the CDR3: TGTGCCACCAGCAGAGATATTGCGGGAGGGGAAGATACGCAGTATTTT. Protein product: CATSRDIAGGEDTQYF.

The V call is TRBV6-1, the J call TRBJ2-5, with D possibly matching TRBD2 (6 bases). Germline V gene sequence: CDR1 MNHNS, CDR2 SASEGT. The V end was cut by 4 bases, the J end by 1 base, with 10 bases between. The CDR3 runs 14 residues. CDR3 nucleotide sequence: TGTGCCAGCAGTGCCCGGGACTTCCAAGAGACCCAGTACTTC. It yields the protein CASSARDFQETQYF.

This clonotype has more than one count but fewer than ten. The chain carries TRBV5-5 and TRBJ2-5; a weak D match, TRBD1 (5 bases). The CDR3 is 15 residues long. Looked up from germline, CDR1 is SGHKS and CDR2 is YYEKEE (reference sequence). Trimming removed 3 bases at V and 7 bases at J, with 19 bases between. CDR3 region: CASSSPRTTWGTQYF. In DNA, the CDR3 is TGTGCCAGCAGCTCACCGCGGACAACTTGGGGGACCCAGTACTTC. Together with reference TRBV5-5 and TRBJ2-5, the CDR3 gives the full variable domain: DAGVTQSPTHLIKTRGQQVTLRCSPISGHKSVSWYQQVLGQGPQFIFQYYEKEERGRGNFPDRFSARQFPNYSSELNVNALLLGDSALYLCASSSPRTTWGTQYFGPGTRLLVL.

This clonotype turned up a few times. The V gene is TRBV5-1, the J gene TRBJ1-1; D gene ambiguous. V was clipped by 3 bases and J by 1 base, with 13 bases between them. Germline assignment: CDR1 SGHRS and CDR2 YFSETQ. This CDR3 contains 15 residues. The DNA for the CDR3 is TGCGCCAGCAGCTCCTCCAAGCTGGGGAACACTGAAGCTTTCTTT. Its translation is CASSSSKLGNTEAFF.

This clonotype was picked up a small number of times. The chain recombines TRBV6-6 with TRBJ2-7; D is undetermined. Germline CDR1 reads MNHNY; CDR2 reads SVGAGI (reference sequence). This CDR3 is 17 amino acids long. V dropped 5 bases and J dropped 1 base, with 21 bases sitting between them. CDR3 nucleotide sequence: TGTGCCAGCAGTCGAACCATGTCCAGGCTGGGATCCTACGAGCAGTACTTC. This encodes CASSRTMSRLGSYEQYF.

This clonotype was found a few times. The chain is built from TRBV18 and TRBJ2-4, with 10 bases lining up with TRBD2. Germline V lookup: CDR1 KGHSH, CDR2 LQKENI. This CDR3 has 15 amino acids. Losses at the gene ends were 6 bases for V and 8 bases for J; bases not matched to a gene: 10. The CDR3 bases are TGTGCCAGCTCCCGTACTAGCGGGAATTCTGACATTCAGTACTTC. Residues: CASSRTSGNSDIQYF.

This clonotype turned up a few times. The chain joins TRBV7-9 to TRBJ2-3, with a weak D call TRBD2 (6 bases). The CDR3 has 15 amino acids. Trimming removed 1 base at V and 6 bases at J, with 14 bases between. CDR1 SEHNR and CDR2 FQNEAQ come from the germline V gene (reference sequence). CDR3 amino acids: CASSLVSSDVDTQYF. For the CDR3, the DNA is TGTGCCAGCAGCTTAGTGTCTAGCGACGTGGATACGCAGTATTTT.

In its sample, this clonotype was seen a few times. V is TRBV12-3 or TRBV12-4 and J is TRBJ2-5, with no clear D. The CDR3 covers 14 residues. The V end lost 7 bases, the J end lost 1 base, and 13 bases lay between the germline ends. The chain's CDR3 is CASTAQAFQETQYF. The CDR3 region has the DNA TGTGCCAGCACCGCACAAGCTTTCCAAGAGACCCAGTACTTC.

This clonotype was counted a few times. V gene TRBV6-1 combines with J gene TRBJ2-1; TRBD2 agrees at 8 bases. After removal of 6 bases from V and 3 bases from J, the junction contained 4 bases not matched to a gene. This CDR3 region has 14 residues. The germline gives CDR1 MNHNS, CDR2 SASEGT. The CDR3 sequence is CASSLSGNYNEQFF. The CDR3 bases are TGTGCCAGCAGCCTTAGCGGGAACTACAATGAGCAGTTCTTC.